The rows below give T cell receptor beta chains drawn from one sample of a study of immune cell composition in non-small cell lung cancer. Method: immunoSEQ multiplex PCR; TCRdb's copy keeps in-frame clones and lacks some. The profile shows about 9,000 clones, under 80% of them singletons. Sequencing was carried out using lung tumor tissue. These receptors originate from a human donor with non-small cell lung cancer. Both conserved end residues are part of each CDR3. D genes are given only for firm matches. Rows give clone size only sometimes, using once, few, many, or a class for an expanded clone.

cdr3_nt cdr3_aa v_call clone_size j_call d_call
TGTGCCAGCAGTGAGGGGGGGAAGGGCTACTATGGCTACACCTTC CASSEGGKGYYGYTF TRBV6-4 NA TRBJ1-2 NA
TGTGCCAGTAGTATGGGGGGGTGGGGAGGACGGCAGCCCCAGCATTTT CASSMGGWGGRQPQHF TRBV19 NA TRBJ1-5 NA
TGTGCCAGTAGTATAGATCAAGGGACCCAGCATTTT CASSIDQGTQHF TRBV19 NA TRBJ1-5 NA
TGCGCCAGCAGCCCTCGTCCGGACCTAGTGGATGAGCAGTTCTTC CASSPRPDLVDEQFF TRBV4-3 NA TRBJ2-1 NA
TGTGCCAGCAGTCACCCCTCAAGCAATCAGCCCCAGCATTTT CASSHPSSNQPQHF TRBV6-6 NA TRBJ1-5 NA
TGCGCCAGCAGCTTGTGGGTGACAGGGGATAACTATGGCTACACCTTC CASSLWVTGDNYGYTF TRBV5-1 NA TRBJ1-2 TRBD1
TGTGCCAGCAGCGGAGCGCTTTTGGCCGGGGAGCTGTTTTTT CASSGALLAGELFF TRBV9 once TRBJ2-2 NA
TGTGCCAGCAGGGTCCCACAGGGGGCCGGAGACTATGGCTACACCTTC CASRVPQGAGDYGYTF TRBV28 NA TRBJ1-2 TRBD1
TGTGCCAGCAGCCCAGACGGAGGATATTCTAACTATGGCTACACCTTC CASSPDGGYSNYGYTF TRBV7-2 NA TRBJ1-2 NA
TGTGCCAGCAGCTTAGGTGGTTCTGGAAACACCATATATTTT CASSLGGSGNTIYF TRBV7-2 NA TRBJ1-3 NA
TGTGCCAGCAGCGTAGGGCCGGGAAGCTCCTACGAGCAGTACTTC CASSVGPGSSYEQYF TRBV9 NA TRBJ2-7 NA
TGTGCCAGCAGCTTAACCAGGGAAGAGACCCAGTACTTC CASSLTREETQYF TRBV7-3 NA TRBJ2-5 NA
TGTGCCAGCAGCGTATCGTCTCAGGGCGATAATTCACCCCTCCACTTT CASSVSSQGDNSPLHF TRBV9 once TRBJ1-6 NA
TGTGCCAGCAAAGCAGGGGTCGCGGGCAATCAGCCCCAGCATTTT CASKAGVAGNQPQHF TRBV2 few TRBJ1-5 NA
TGTGCCATCAGTGGAGGAGCCCACGAGCAGTACTTC CAISGGAHEQYF TRBV10-3 NA TRBJ2-7 NA
TGTGCCAGCAGCTCAGCTTCAGGGGTTTCAGGAGCCTCTGAAGCTTTCTTT CASSSASGVSGASEAFF TRBV13 once TRBJ1-1 NA
TGTGCCAGCACCCAAGGGGGGGTCCACAATGAGCAGTTCTTC CASTQGGVHNEQFF TRBV28 few TRBJ2-1 NA
TGTGCCAGCAGCCAAGATCGAGTAGGCCCCTACAATGAGCAGTTCTTC CASSQDRVGPYNEQFF TRBV14 few TRBJ2-1 NA
TGTGCCACCCTGGGCACCGGGGAGCTGTTTTTT CATLGTGELFF TRBV27 NA TRBJ2-2 NA
TGTGCCAGCAGCTATGGTCCGGGCTCTGGGGCCAACGTCCTGACTTTC CASSYGPGSGANVLTF TRBV7-3 NA TRBJ2-6 NA
TGTGCCAGCAGCTTAGCGGGCAGATCCAATGAGCAGTTCTTC CASSLAGRSNEQFF TRBV7-6 NA TRBJ2-1 NA
TGCGCCAGCAGGGATGGTAGCGGGAGTCTTGAGCAGTACTTC CASRDGSGSLEQYF TRBV5-1 NA TRBJ2-7 TRBD2
TGTGCCAGCAGTTTAGGACGGATGAGCTCCTACAATGAGCAGTTCTTC CASSLGRMSSYNEQFF TRBV27 once TRBJ2-1 NA
TGCGCCAGCAGCCTGGCAGGATATAGCATTCAGTACTTC CASSLAGYSIQYF TRBV5-1 once TRBJ2-4 NA
TGTGCCAGCAGCCCCTTGGAGGGTAGGCCAGATACGCAGTATTTT CASSPLEGRPDTQYF TRBV9 NA TRBJ2-3 NA
TGTGCCAGCAGCGTCTCACAGGGTAGTAGAGATACGCAGTATTTT CASSVSQGSRDTQYF TRBV9 NA TRBJ2-3 NA
TGTGCCAGCACTAGGGGCGGGGACCACGAGCAGTACTTC CASTRGGDHEQYF TRBV6-6 NA TRBJ2-7 NA
TGTGCCAGCAGCCGAAGGGGAGGTGGCCAAGAGACCCAGTACTTC CASSRRGGGQETQYF TRBV5-4 NA TRBJ2-5 NA
TGTGCCAGTAGTGAGGGGGAGACCCAGTACTTC CASSEGETQYF TRBV19 NA TRBJ2-5 NA
TGTGCCAGCAGTGGGTTTCAGGGGTGGGGCACTGAAGCTTTCTTT CASSGFQGWGTEAFF TRBV2 NA TRBJ1-1 NA
TGCAGCGTTGGGGAGCCTTTGAACACTGAAGCTTTCTTT CSVGEPLNTEAFF TRBV29-1 NA TRBJ1-1 NA
TGTGCCAGCGGCTACAGGGGAAGGAAGGAGCAGTACTTC CASGYRGRKEQYF TRBV28 NA TRBJ2-7 TRBD1
TGTGCCAGCAGTGAAGCTCCTAGAAAAACAGATACGCAGTATTTT CASSEAPRKTDTQYF TRBV6-1 NA TRBJ2-3 NA